The clone carrying this T cell receptor (beta chain) was seen a handful of times. This record belongs to a study of T-cell reconstitution after alpha-beta-depleted transplantation in children. A library of TCRbeta sequences, prepared with unique molecular identifiers, was generated. From the PCR reads, TCRdb called clonotypes with MiXCR, one entry per CDR3 protein. This table holds 450,000 to 600,000 distinct CDR3 sequences, roughly 18% found once. CDR1 is SGHRS and CDR2 is YFSETQ in the germline V gene. The CDR3 totals 15 residues. The junction had 5 bases not matched to a gene; V was cut back by 5 bases and J by 5 bases.

The source of this sequence is a human donor who donated a stem cell graft to a child with acute lymphoblastic leukemia. This chain links TRBV5-1 with TRBJ2-2, with 11 bases aligning to TRBD1. The starting material was PBMCs from the stem cell graft donor, obtained from the stem cell graft. CDR3 in DNA: TGCGCCAGCAGTTGGACAGGGGGCCTGACCGGGGAGCTGTTTTTT. This sequence encodes CASSWTGGLTGELFF.